This T cell receptor (beta chain) was recorded in a study of blood T cell dynamics during melanoma immunotherapy (dated by TCRdb to 2018 to 2021). Describing the broader study: Patients with metastatic melanoma were treated with first-line pembrolizumab or nivolumab plus ipilimumab as standard of care in the United Kingdom. Consecutive patients formed a training cohort, and a further independent group of patients from the same centre was pooled into an external validation set. To identify early correlates of response, the study profiled peripheral T cell receptor repertoires in patients with metastatic melanoma before and after one cycle of checkpoint inhibitor therapy. What the research found in general, with its limitations: The relatively small sample size was acknowledged as potentially limiting generalization of the results. Unlike progressors, patients who went on to achieve disease control showed a bifurcated reorganization of the PBMC repertoire at W3, with either increased clonality or increased diversity. The study could not determine whether the T cell clones driving repertoire changes were melanoma-specific or reflected general immune activation.

Explained via the paper, the time point label denotes: week 3, after first cycle of checkpoint inhibitor. Blood was sampled before treatment (T0) and at week 3 (W3), after the first cycle of checkpoint blockade. Except for a couple of patients with rapid clinical progression, response was assessed 12 weeks after the first infusion by RECIST 1.1; disease control meant complete response, partial response or stable disease. Any patient who had received prior systemic cancer treatment, was on concomitant immunosuppressant therapy or had synchronous other active malignancies was excluded. Both bulk PBMC and plasma cell-free DNA were sequenced for TCR beta so that circulating cells and T cell turnover could be tracked. PBMC were isolated from blood with Lymphoprep and SepMate tubes, followed by red cell lysis. DNA from PBMC and sorted T cell subsets was extracted with QIAamp DNA Blood Mini kits. As concerns this clone: The clone's antigen remains unknown. No base quality information exists; no much larger clone differs at one position.

For every bulk PBMC sample, a fixed 350 ng of DNA was loaded. Following the manufacturer instructions, the immunoSEQ TCRb Assay kit was used to amplify TCR beta CDR3 sequences from genomic DNA. The KAPA Library Quantification Kit for Illumina platforms was used to quantify the pooled libraries by qPCR. Pooled libraries were clustered at roughly 0.6-1.2 pM and sequenced on an Illumina NextSeq 500. The original methods were these. TCR data were analyzed using immunoSEQ ANALYZER and the R LymphoSeq package. A rearrangement efficiency score was calculated as productive divided by the sum of productive and non-productive CDR3 sequences. Within each patient, timepoints were compared pairwise for clonality, measured with the Gini coefficient, and for diversity, measured with the Renyi index at alpha=1. Clonal relatedness used an edit distance of 3, and repertoire similarity used the Bhattacharyya coefficient, both computed in LymphoSeq. To classify response, a linear discriminant analysis based on week-3 changes in clonality and diversity was built using the R MASS and caret packages. The table was pulled from immuneACCESS by TCRdb, which kept in-frame rearrangements only. Such tables lose some clones; where checked, under half of the loss comes from unresolved V genes, and the rest has no known cause. The V and J calls and clone size come from that table; D and trimming were worked out from the DNA. This sample is represented by under 15,000 clones; roughly 90% of them were singletons. Jointly, the top ten make up 5% to 5.5% of the sample.

Sequences were derived from blood, sampled from a patient treated with checkpoint blockade. The TCR was taken from a human donor with melanoma.

DNA sequence: TGTGCCAGAAGCTTGGCCGGGTACTATCAGCCCCAGCATTTT. Its protein reads: CARSLAGYYQPQHF. The chain employs TRBV5-3 and TRBJ1-5; there is no confident call for the D gene. TRBV5-3 is noted as an ORF with a role that remains uncertain. The CDR3 starts with the cysteine, ends with the phenylalanine, and has 14 residues. Only the CDR3 DNA is retained, 42 bases long and in frame from the first base. The V and J ends are trimmed by 0 bases and 5 bases, leaving 9 bases between them.